Below are 25 T cell receptor beta chains sequenced from a single sample in a study of graft-versus-host responses after intestinal transplantation. Libraries were prepared by immunoSEQ multiplex PCR; TCRdb keeps only in-frame clonotypes and omits some of them. The sample holds about 23,000 clones, just under 45% seen once. CFSE-labeled responder cells (around 200,000) were plated with around 200,000 irradiated, violet-dye-labeled stimulator cells. The specimen comprised alloreactive CD8+ T cells from a mixed lymphocyte reaction culture, sampled before transplantation. The subset here: CFSE-low proliferating T cells sorted from roughly six-day pre-transplant mixed lymphocyte reaction (GvH or HvG direction). The receptors originated from a human patient who was an organ donor for intestinal transplantation.

This clone is judged medium-sized (0.01 to 0.1%). This chain links TRBV4-1 with TRBJ2-7, with D tentatively TRBD2 (6 bases). The V gene lost 4 bases and the J gene lost 0 bases, with 13 bases spanning the gap. The germline gives CDR1 MGHRA, CDR2 YSYEKL. The CDR3 covers 15 residues. CDR3 sequence: CASSLVAATSYEQYF. The DNA for the CDR3 is TGCGCCAGCAGCCTCGTAGCGGCTACCTCCTACGAGCAGTACTTC.

V and J are TRBV4-3 and TRBJ2-7, with D possibly TRBD1 on 6 matching bases. Germline V gives CDR1 LGHNA, CDR2 YSLEER. The CDR3 consists of 13 residues. V dropped 5 bases and J dropped 6 bases, with 14 bases sitting between them. The CDR3 here is CASSSSEGVEQYF. CDR3 in DNA: TGCGCCAGCAGCAGCTCCGAGGGGGTCGAGCAGTACTTC.

The rearrangement links TRBV4-1 to TRBJ2-7; D unresolved. Trimming stripped 5 bases from V and 4 bases from J, with 18 bases between. This CDR3 spans 15 amino acids. Germline V CDR1 and CDR2: MGHRA, YSYEKL. CDR3 bases: TGCGCCAGCAGCGCAGTTCAGTTAGGCGGATACGAGCAGTACTTC. Translation: CASSAVQLGGYEQYF.

The chain employs TRBV27 and TRBJ2-7; 7 nucleotides line up with TRBD2. The CDR3 sequence is 13 residues long. Germline V gene sequence: CDR1 MNHEY, CDR2 SMNVEV (reference sequence). The trim removed 3 bases at V and 2 bases at J, leaving 1 base unmatched. Written as DNA, the CDR3 is TGTGCCAGCAGTTTTGCGGGAGCCTACGAGCAGTACTTC. Its translation: CASSFAGAYEQYF.

The chain combines TRBV11-2 with TRBJ2-7; 8 bases fit TRBD2. Germline loops: CDR1 SGHAT, CDR2 FQNNGV. The length of the CDR3 is 14 residues. V lost 8 bases and J lost 5; bases outside the gene matches: 11. The CDR3 spells CASGLAGTRHEQYF. The DNA of the CDR3 is TGTGCCAGCGGTCTCGCCGGGACTAGGCACGAGCAGTACTTC.

This clone was seen a handful of times. The chain is built from TRBV6-5 and TRBJ2-5; possible D gene TRBD1, 5 bases. The DNA end lines up better with TRBJ2-7; the J call may be wrong. The germline V gene has CDR1 MNHEY and CDR2 SVGAGI. This CDR3 is 13 amino acids long. CDR3 nucleotides: TGTGCCAGCAGTTACGGTTCAGGGCTCGAGCAGTACTTC. Protein product: CASSYGSGLEQYF.

V and J are TRBV30 and TRBJ2-1; 7 bases match TRBD2. This CDR3 has 16 residues. The germline V gene encodes CDR1 GTSNPN and CDR2 SVGIG (reference sequence). With V trimmed by 4 bases and J by 9 bases, 18 bases remained unmatched. The CDR3 region has the DNA TGTGCCTGGACCGCCTGGGGGGGAGGGCAGGTCTCTGAGCAGTTCTTC. As protein: CAWTAWGGGQVSEQFF.

The chain combines TRBV28 with TRBJ2-1; 8 bases line up with TRBD2. The CDR3 is 16 residues long. The J segment lost 0 bases and the V segment lost 3 bases, leaving 4 bases of the junction unmatched. The V gene's germline CDR1 is MDHEN and CDR2 SYDVKM. CDR3 protein: CASSFSGTSSYNEQFF. The CDR3 bases are TGTGCCAGCAGTTTCTCCGGGACTAGCTCCTACAATGAGCAGTTCTTC.

In this sample, this clone turned up a few times. The chain carries TRBV11-2 and TRBJ2-5; no definite D call. The length of the CDR3 is 14 residues. Germline lookup yields CDR1 SGHAT and CDR2 FQNNGV. Deletions cut 1 base from V and 3 bases from J, with 9 bases between. This CDR3 reads CASSLVGTEETQYF. The CDR3 DNA reads as TGTGCCAGCAGCTTAGTGGGCACCGAAGAGACCCAGTACTTC.

V and J are TRBV30 and TRBJ2-3, with D possibly TRBD1 on 5 matching bases. The ends were cut back, 0 bases at V and 4 bases at J, with 8 bases in the middle. The CDR3 covers 13 residues. In germline, CDR1 is GTSNPN, CDR2 SVGIG (reference sequence). The chain's CDR3 is CAWSVQVSDTQYF. As DNA, the CDR3 is TGTGCCTGGAGTGTACAGGTCTCAGATACGCAGTATTTT.

This clone was found a few times. The chain employs TRBV28 and TRBJ1-1, with a weak D call TRBD1 (5 bases). Germline CDR1 is MDHEN and CDR2 is SYDVKM. V shed 7 bases and J shed 8 bases, with 23 bases lying between them. The CDR3 has 15 residues. The CDR3 region has the DNA TGTGCCAGCAAAGGGGCCGGGGCCGGGAATCGGGAAGCTTTCTTT. Its translation is CASKGAGAGNREAFF.

The genes are TRBV7-6 and TRBJ1-2; a possible D gene is TRBD1 (5 bases). Per the germline V gene, CDR1 is SGHVS and CDR2 is FNYEAQ. Trimming stripped 1 base from V and 4 bases from J, with 16 bases between. The CDR3 runs 16 residues. This CDR3 reads CASSLDSGGASYGYTF. The CDR3 nucleotides read TGTGCCAGCAGCTTAGACTCGGGTGGGGCAAGCTATGGCTACACCTTC.

The CDR3: CASSEYGTGVTYEQYF. For the CDR3, the DNA is TGTGCCAGCAGTGAATATGGGACAGGGGTGACCTACGAGCAGTACTTC. The rearrangement links TRBV25-1 to TRBJ2-7, with 10 bases matching TRBD1. This CDR3 contains 16 residues. V shed 0 bases, J shed 2 bases, and the junction held 4 bases outside the gene matches. From germline, CDR1 is MGHDK and CDR2 SYGVNS.

The genes are TRBV6-1 and TRBJ2-1; maybe TRBD2 (5 bases). V was cut by 6 bases and J by 8 bases, with 14 bases left in between. Per the germline V gene, CDR1 is MNHNS and CDR2 is SASEGT. The CDR3 has 13 residues. In DNA, the CDR3 is TGTGCCAGCAGCGGACTGGCTTGGGATGAGCAGTTCTTC. It is translated as CASSGLAWDEQFF.

This clone showed up just a few times. The chain employs TRBV11-2 and TRBJ2-1; TRBD1 matches 10 bases. There are 16 residues in the CDR3. Trimming at V came to 5 bases and at J to 5 bases, leaving 9 bases not matched to a gene. Per the germline V gene, CDR1 is SGHAT and CDR2 is FQNNGV. CDR3 protein: CASSPFATGGNNEQFF. In DNA, the CDR3 is TGTGCCAGCAGCCCCTTCGCGACAGGGGGCAACAATGAGCAGTTCTTC.

The rearrangement joins TRBV19 to TRBJ1-2; no clear D gene. Germline-derived CDR1 and CDR2 are LNHDA and SQIVND (reference sequence). The CDR3 contains 14 residues. V dropped 3 bases and J dropped 6 bases, with 14 bases sitting between them. CDR3: CASSMPFVDHGYTF. The CDR3 coding sequence is TGTGCCAGTAGTATGCCCTTTGTAGATCATGGCTACACCTTC.

The chain couples TRBV5-1 to TRBJ1-2; TRBD1 might be the D (6 bases). Germline V gives CDR1 SGHRS, CDR2 YFSETQ. The CDR3 loop spans 15 amino acids. V was cut by 3 bases and J by 8 bases, with 20 bases left in between. CDR3 loop: CASSSLYGTPYGYTF. The CDR3 nucleotides are TGCGCCAGCAGCTCGTTGTACGGGACACCGTACGGCTACACCTTC.

This rearrangement joins TRBV5-4 to TRBJ2-5; no firm D call. Germline V gene sequence: CDR1 SGHNT, CDR2 YYREEE (reference sequence). V was cut by 2 bases and J by 4 bases, with 15 bases left in between. This CDR3 is 15 amino acids long. CDR3 bases: TGTGCCAGCAGCTTTAACCTGGGCTTGACAGAGACCCAGTACTTC. Protein product: CASSFNLGLTETQYF. The whole variable domain, remainder taken from reference TRBV5-4 and TRBJ2-5, is ETGVTQSPTHLIKTRGQQVTLRCSSQSGHNTVSWYQQALGQGPQFIFQYYREEENGRGNFPPRFSGLQFPNYSSELNVNALELDDSALYLCASSFNLGLTETQYFGPGTRLLVL.

The V call is TRBV4-1, the J call TRBJ2-7; 7 bases map to TRBD1. The V gene's germline CDR1 is MGHRA and CDR2 YSYEKL. The junction had 8 bases not matched to a gene; V was cut back by 0 bases and J by 6 bases. CDR3 length: 15 residues. The CDR3 DNA follows: TGCGCCAGCAGCCAAGAGGGACAGTTAGGGCCCGAGCAGTACTTC. Amino acids: CASSQEGQLGPEQYF.

This clone was seen only a few times. The rearrangement uses TRBV21-1 and TRBJ2-7; the table's D call TRBD1 went unverified against the DNA. TRBV21-1 is reported as a pseudogene. This CDR3 is built from 11 residues. The CDR3 DNA follows: TGTGCCAGCAGCAACACCTACGAGCAGTACTTC. This sequence encodes CASSNTYEQYF.

The V gene is TRBV21-1, the J gene TRBJ2-5; the table's D call, TRBD1, was not checked against the DNA. TRBV21-1 has pseudogene status. The CDR3 sequence is 14 residues long. The CDR3 loop is CASSKDGPQETQYF. CDR3 DNA: TGTGCCAGCAGCAAAGATGGGCCCCAAGAGACCCAGTACTTC.

This clone has only a few counts. The chain has TRBV4-2 and TRBJ1-3, with no clear D. The V gene's germline CDR1 is LGHNA and CDR2 YNFKEQ. The CDR3 is 15 amino acids. The V end was cut by 3 bases, the J end by 0 bases, with 9 bases between. The CDR3 spells CASSHLIRSGNTIYF. In nucleotides, the CDR3 is TGTGCCAGCAGCCATCTCATTCGCTCTGGAAACACCATATATTTT.

This rearrangement joins TRBV6-5 to TRBJ1-5, with D tentatively TRBD1 (5 bases). V lost 2 bases, J lost 5 bases, and 10 bases lay in between. Per germline, CDR1 MNHEY and CDR2 SVGAGI. This CDR3 comprises 14 residues. In DNA, the CDR3 is TGTGCCAGCAGTTACCATGACAGATATCAGCCCCAGCATTTT. This codes for CASSYHDRYQPQHF.

The chain combines TRBV28 with TRBJ2-5; 7 bases line up with TRBD2. There are 13 residues in the CDR3. CDR1 is MDHEN and CDR2 is SYDVKM in the germline V gene. V lost 3 bases, J lost 7 bases, and 5 bases stayed unmatched. The CDR3 region has the DNA TGTGCCAGCAGTTTTGCGGGAGAGGGGACCCAGTACTTC. Its translation: CASSFAGEGTQYF.

The J gene is TRBJ2-5, the V gene TRBV28, with D hard to call. V was shortened by 1 base and J by 4 bases, with 4 bases between the two germline ends. Germline assignment: CDR1 MDHEN and CDR2 SYDVKM. This CDR3 is 12 amino acids long. CDR3 loop: CASSLYLETQYF. CDR3 DNA: TGTGCCAGCAGTTTATATCTAGAGACCCAGTACTTC.